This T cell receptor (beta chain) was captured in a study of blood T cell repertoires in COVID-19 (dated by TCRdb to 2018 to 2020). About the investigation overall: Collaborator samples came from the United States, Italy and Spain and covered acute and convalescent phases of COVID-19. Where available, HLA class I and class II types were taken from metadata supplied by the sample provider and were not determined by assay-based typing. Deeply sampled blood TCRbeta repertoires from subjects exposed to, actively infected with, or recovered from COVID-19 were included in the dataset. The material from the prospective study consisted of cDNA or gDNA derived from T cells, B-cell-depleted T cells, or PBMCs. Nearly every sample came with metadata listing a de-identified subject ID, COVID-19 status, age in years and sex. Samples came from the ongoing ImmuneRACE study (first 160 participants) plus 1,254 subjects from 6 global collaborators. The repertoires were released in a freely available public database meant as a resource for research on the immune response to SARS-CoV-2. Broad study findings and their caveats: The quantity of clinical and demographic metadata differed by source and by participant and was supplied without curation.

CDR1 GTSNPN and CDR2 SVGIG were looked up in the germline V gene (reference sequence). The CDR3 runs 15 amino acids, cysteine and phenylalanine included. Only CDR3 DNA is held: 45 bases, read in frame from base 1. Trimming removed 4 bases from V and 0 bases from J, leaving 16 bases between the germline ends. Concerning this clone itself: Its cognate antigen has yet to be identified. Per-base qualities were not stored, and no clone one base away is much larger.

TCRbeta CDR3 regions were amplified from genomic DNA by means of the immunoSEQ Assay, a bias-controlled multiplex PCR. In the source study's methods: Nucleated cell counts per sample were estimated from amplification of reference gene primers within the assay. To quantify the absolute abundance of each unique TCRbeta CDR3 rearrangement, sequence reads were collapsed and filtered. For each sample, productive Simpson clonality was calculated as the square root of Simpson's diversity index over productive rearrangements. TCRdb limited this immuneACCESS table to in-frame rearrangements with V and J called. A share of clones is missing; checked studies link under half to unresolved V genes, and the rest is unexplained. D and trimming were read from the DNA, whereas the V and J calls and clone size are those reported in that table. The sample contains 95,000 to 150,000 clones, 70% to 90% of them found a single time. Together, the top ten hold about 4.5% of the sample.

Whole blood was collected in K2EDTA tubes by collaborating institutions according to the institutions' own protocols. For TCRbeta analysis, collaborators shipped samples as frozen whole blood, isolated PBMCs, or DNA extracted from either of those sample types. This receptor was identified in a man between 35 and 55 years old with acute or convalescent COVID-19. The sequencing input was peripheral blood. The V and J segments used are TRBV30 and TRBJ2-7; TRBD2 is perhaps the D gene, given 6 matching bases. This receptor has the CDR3 CAWNGGDGNSYEQYF. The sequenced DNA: TGTGCCTGGAATGGCGGGGACGGAAACTCCTACGAGCAGTACTTC.